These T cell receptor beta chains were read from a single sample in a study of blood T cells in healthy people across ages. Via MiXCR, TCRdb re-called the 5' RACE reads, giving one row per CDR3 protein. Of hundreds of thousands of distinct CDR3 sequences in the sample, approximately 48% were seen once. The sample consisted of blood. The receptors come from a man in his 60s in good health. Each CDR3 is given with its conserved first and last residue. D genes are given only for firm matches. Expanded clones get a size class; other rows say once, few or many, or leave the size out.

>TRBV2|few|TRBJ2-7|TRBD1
TGTGCCAGCATTGTCGGACAGGGGGCCTACGAGCAGTACTTC
CASIVGQGAYEQYF
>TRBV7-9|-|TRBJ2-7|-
TGTGCCAGCAGCCCAGTCGGCGGCAGGATATACGAGCAGTACTTC
CASSPVGGRIYEQYF
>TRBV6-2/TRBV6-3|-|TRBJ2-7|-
TGTGCCAGCAGGACGGGGGCTAACGAGCAGTACTTC
CASRTGANEQYF
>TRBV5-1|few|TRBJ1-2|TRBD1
TGCGCCAGCAGCGTCAGTACAGGGGACTCCTATGGCTACACCTTC
CASSVSTGDSYGYTF
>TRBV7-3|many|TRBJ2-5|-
TGTGCCAGCAGCTTAAACGGGGGTAGGGAGACCCAGTACTTC
CASSLNGGRETQYF
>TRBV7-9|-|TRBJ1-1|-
TGTGCCAGCAGCTTAAGTAGCGGTCCTGAAGCTTTCTTT
CASSLSSGPEAFF
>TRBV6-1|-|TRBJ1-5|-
TGTGCCAGCATGGGACCAGTAGGGAATCAGCCCCAGCATTTT
CASMGPVGNQPQHF
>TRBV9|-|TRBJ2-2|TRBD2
TGTGCCAGCGGCAGGACTAGCGGGGGGGCGACCACCGGGGAGCTGTTTTTT
CASGRTSGGATTGELFF
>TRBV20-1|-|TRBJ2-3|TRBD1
TGCAGTGCCGACGTCGGGACAGGGAAGGCAGATACGCAGTATTTT
CSADVGTGKADTQYF
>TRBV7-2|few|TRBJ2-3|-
TGTGCCAGCAGCTTAAGCACTAGCACAGATACGCAGTATTTT
CASSLSTSTDTQYF
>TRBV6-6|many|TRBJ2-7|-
TGTGCCAGCAGCTCTGACCGCTCCTACGAGCAGTACTTC
CASSSDRSYEQYF
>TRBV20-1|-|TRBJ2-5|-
TGCAGTGCTACAGCAGGGGTTCCAAAAGAGACCCAGTACTTC
CSATAGVPKETQYF
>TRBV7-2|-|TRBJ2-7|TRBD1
TGTGCCAGCAGCTTATGGCTGGACAGGGGGTCCTACGAGCAGTACTTC
CASSLWLDRGSYEQYF
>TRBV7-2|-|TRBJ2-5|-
TGTGCCAGCAGACCCTTTGGCAAAGAGACCCAGTACTTC
CASRPFGKETQYF
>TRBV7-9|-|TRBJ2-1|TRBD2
TGTGCCAGCAGCGCTGGGACTACCTACAATGAGCAGTTCTTC
CASSAGTTYNEQFF
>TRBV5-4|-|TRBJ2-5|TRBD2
TGTGCCAGCAGCCAGCGGGGGGGCAGGGAGACCCAGTACTTC
CASSQRGGRETQYF
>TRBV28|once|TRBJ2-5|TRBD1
TGTACCAGCAGTTTGTACAGGGGCGGTCAAGAGACCCAGTACTTC
CTSSLYRGGQETQYF
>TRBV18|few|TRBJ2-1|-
TGTGCCAGCTCACTACTAGAGGGGGAGCAGTTCTTC
CASSLLEGEQFF
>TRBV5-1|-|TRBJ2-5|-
TGCGCCAGCAGCTTGGATCCCAGCGTTGGAGAGACCCAGTACTTC
CASSLDPSVGETQYF
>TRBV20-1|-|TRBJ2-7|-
TGCAGTGCGCGCAGGGACGGGAGCGAACAGTACTTC
CSARRDGSEQYF
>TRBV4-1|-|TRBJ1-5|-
TGCGCCAGCAGCCCGGACCCCGACGGCAATCAGCCCCAGCATTTT
CASSPDPDGNQPQHF
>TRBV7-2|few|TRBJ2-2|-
TGTGCCAGCAGCCCATCCTACACCGGGGAGCTGTTTTTT
CASSPSYTGELFF
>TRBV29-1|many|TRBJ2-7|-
TGCAGCGTTGAAAGCGGCTACGAGCAGTACTTC
CSVESGYEQYF
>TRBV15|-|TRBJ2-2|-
TGTGCCACCAGCAGAGTTGGTGCCGGGGAGCTGTTTTTT
CATSRVGAGELFF
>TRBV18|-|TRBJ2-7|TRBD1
TGTGCCAGCTCACCGTACGCCGGGACAGGGACCTACGAGCAGTACTTC
CASSPYAGTGTYEQYF
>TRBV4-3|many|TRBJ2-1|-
TGCGCCAGCAGCCAAGTGGGCCCAAACAGTGAGCAGTTCTTC
CASSQVGPNSEQFF
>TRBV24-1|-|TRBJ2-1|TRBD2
TGTGCCACCAGTGACTCAGGGACTAGCGGGACTTATTACAATGAGCAGTTCTTC
CATSDSGTSGTYYNEQFF
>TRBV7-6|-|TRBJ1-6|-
TGTGCCAGCAGCTCTAGCGGTGGGGGGCGGAATTCACCCCTCCACTTT
CASSSSGGGRNSPLHF
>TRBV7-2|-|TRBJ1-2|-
-
CATSFKQGVLESNYGCTF
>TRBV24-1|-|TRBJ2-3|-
TGTGCCACCAGTGATTCACCAGATACGCAGTATTTT
CATSDSPDTQYF
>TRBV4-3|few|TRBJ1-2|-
TGCGCCAGCAGCCAAGACCGGGGCAGGGGAGACTATGGCTACACCTTC
CASSQDRGRGDYGYTF
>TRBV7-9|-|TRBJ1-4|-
TGTGCCAGCAGCCCAATGGGGACTAATGAAAAACTGTTTTTT
CASSPMGTNEKLFF
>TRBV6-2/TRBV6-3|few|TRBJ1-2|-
TGTGCCAGCGATCACGGACCTTACTATGGCTACACCTTC
CASDHGPYYGYTF